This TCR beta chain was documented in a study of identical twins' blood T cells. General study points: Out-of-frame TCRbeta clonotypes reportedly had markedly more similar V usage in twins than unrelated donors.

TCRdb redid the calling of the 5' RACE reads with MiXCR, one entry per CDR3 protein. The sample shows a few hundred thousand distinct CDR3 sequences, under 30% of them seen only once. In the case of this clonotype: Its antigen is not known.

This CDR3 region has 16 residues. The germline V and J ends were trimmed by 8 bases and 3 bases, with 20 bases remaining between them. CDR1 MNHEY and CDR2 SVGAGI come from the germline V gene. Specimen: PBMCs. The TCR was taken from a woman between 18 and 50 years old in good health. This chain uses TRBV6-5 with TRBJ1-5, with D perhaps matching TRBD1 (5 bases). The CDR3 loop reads CASCTRNSGPNQPQHF. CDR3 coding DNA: TGTGCCAGCTGTACGCGGAATTCAGGGCCCAATCAGCCCCAGCATTTT.